This TCR beta chain was profiled in a study of blood T cell repertoires in COVID-19. Study details: From the United States, Italy and Spain came samples of acute and convalescent COVID-19. Nucleic acid was either cDNA or gDNA, and it came from T cells, B-cell-depleted T cells, or PBMCs.

As originally analysed: Cell counts per sample came from amplifying reference gene primers. The data were produced by immunoSEQ multiplex PCR, yet TCRdb's version contains in-frame clones alone and is incomplete. D and trimming were read from the DNA, whereas the V and J calls and clone size are those reported in that table. The sample includes some 320,000 clones, 85% of them seen just once. Between the trimmed V and J ends, which lost 1 base and 0 bases, there was a span of 12 bases. The germline V gene encodes CDR1 SGHTA and CDR2 FQGNSA. CDR3 length equals 16 residues. Source material: peripheral blood. The chain recombines TRBV7-2 with TRBJ1-1, with D perhaps TRBD1 (6 bases). The clonotype originates from a human donor in a cohort sampled during active COVID-19. This CDR3 reads CASSLVGGLMNTEAFF. DNA of the CDR3: TGTGCCAGCAGCTTAGTCGGGGGGCTAATGAACACTGAAGCTTTCTTT. The whole variable domain, filled in from reference TRBV7-2 and TRBJ1-1, reads GAGVSQSPSNKVTEKGKDVELRCDPISGHTALYWYRQSLGQGLEFLIYFQGNSAPDKSGLPSDRFSAERTGGSVSTLTIQRTQQEDSAVYLCASSLVGGLMNTEAFFGQGTRLTVV.